The rows below give T cell receptor beta chains drawn from one sample of a study of cytomegalovirus exposure and HLA in healthy donors. TCRdb keeps only in-frame clones here, not all; method: immunoSEQ multiplex PCR. The sample has about 150,000 clones, about 83% seen once. The sample consisted of PBMCs. Every receptor here comes from a man aged 35 to 55 in good health and CMV-seropositive. Each CDR3 is given with its conserved first and last residue. The order of the fields is D gene, V gene, J gene, clone size, CDR3 DNA, CDR3 protein. D genes are given only for firm matches. Some rows have no size entry. The others give once, few or many, or a class for an expanded clone.

>.|TRBV2|TRBJ2-7|.
TGTGCCAGCAGTGAAGCGGGCCGGCTCAGGTACTTC
CASSEAGRLRYF
>.|TRBV11-3|TRBJ2-3|few
TGTGCCAGCAGCACCCCAGGCGAAAACACGCAGTATTTT
CASSTPGENTQYF
>.|TRBV9|TRBJ2-2|.
TGTGCCAGCAGCGTAGCTTCGGGCACCGGGGAGCTGTTTTTT
CASSVASGTGELFF
>.|TRBV6-6|TRBJ2-3|few
TGTGCCAGCAGCATGGACTTCACAGATACGCAGTATTTT
CASSMDFTDTQYF
>.|TRBV6-1|TRBJ1-3|.
TGTGCCAGCAGCCCGACAGATACTGGAAACACCATATATTTT
CASSPTDTGNTIYF
>TRBD1|TRBV15|TRBJ1-2|.
TGTGCCACCAGCAGAGACCCGGGACAGGGTTGGGGCTACACCTTC
CATSRDPGQGWGYTF
>TRBD1|TRBV7-9|TRBJ1-3|.
TGTGCCAGCAGCACCTGGACAGGGGAGGATGGAAACACCATATATTTT
CASSTWTGEDGNTIYF
>.|TRBV6-6|TRBJ1-1|.
TGTGCCAGCACTGGACAGATGATGAACACTGAAGCTTTCTTT
CASTGQMMNTEAFF
>.|TRBV19|TRBJ2-1|.
TGTGCCAGTAGTAGAGGATGGAATGAGCAGTTCTTC
CASSRGWNEQFF
>TRBD2|TRBV5-4|TRBJ2-7|.
TGTGCCAGCAGCTTGGTGCCCAAAGCGGGACCACAGTACTTC
CASSLVPKAGPQYF
>TRBD2|TRBV4-2|TRBJ2-3|.
TGTGCCAGCAGCCTCCGGACTAGCGGGAACACAGATACGCAGTATTTT
CASSLRTSGNTDTQYF
>TRBD2|TRBV5-4|TRBJ2-2|few
TGTGCCAGCAGCTCTAGCGGGGGAGACACCGGGGAGCTGTTTTTT
CASSSSGGDTGELFF
>.|TRBV30|TRBJ1-2|.
TGTGCCTGGCAACATACCTATGGCTACACCTTC
CAWQHTYGYTF
>.|TRBV7-5|TRBJ2-5|.
TGTGTCAGAAGAGGGCGGGGGTTACTCCAAGAGACCCAGTACTTC
CVRRGRGLLQETQYF
>TRBD1|TRBV7-2|TRBJ2-2|few
TGTGCCAGCAGCTTCAACAGGGGAAACACCGGGGAGCTGTTTTTT
CASSFNRGNTGELFF
>TRBD2|TRBV6-1|TRBJ2-1|.
TGTGCCAGCAGTGAAGTAGGCGGGAGCGGGATCTTC
CASSEVGGSGIF
>TRBD1|TRBV9|TRBJ1-2|few
TGTGCCAGCAGCGTACAACAGGGGATGGGCTATGGCTACACCTTC
CASSVQQGMGYGYTF
>.|TRBV28|TRBJ2-1|once
TGTGCCAGCAGTTTCAGAGTCGGGGATGAGCAGTTCTTC
CASSFRVGDEQFF
>TRBD2|TRBV29-1|TRBJ2-1|.
TGCAGCGTGGCGGCGGGAGTAGGAACTTCCTACAATGAGCAGTTCTTC
CSVAAGVGTSYNEQFF
>TRBD1|TRBV18|TRBJ2-1|.
TGTGCCAGCTCGAGGGGGACACAGGGGAACCGTCCCTACAATGAGCAGTTCTTC
CASSRGTQGNRPYNEQFF
>.|TRBV5-6|TRBJ1-5|.
TGTGCCAGCAGCTTGGGACAGCCGAATCAGCCCCAGCATTTT
CASSLGQPNQPQHF
>TRBD1|TRBV4-3|TRBJ2-7|.
TGCGCCAGCAGCCAAGATTGGGACAGGCCTTCCTACGAGCAGTACTTC
CASSQDWDRPSYEQYF
>TRBD2|TRBV7-6|TRBJ2-3|once
TGTGCCAGCAGTCTAGAGCGGGCGGGAGGGCCTCTTAGCACAGATACGCAGTATTTT
CASSLERAGGPLSTDTQYF
>.|TRBV5-1|TRBJ2-1|.
TGCGCCAGCAGCTTGACCCCAGGGGCTGCCCTTTACAATGAGCAGTTCTTC
CASSLTPGAALYNEQFF
>.|TRBV5-6|TRBJ1-1|.
TGTGCCAGCAGGGTTGGGGGGGGCTTGAACACTGAAGCTTTCTTT
CASRVGGGLNTEAFF
>TRBD2|TRBV2|TRBJ2-7|.
TGTGCCAGCAGTGGCGCCAGGGTCATAGCGGGAGGCTCCTTAATACACTCCTACGAGCAGTACTTC
CASSGARVIAGGSLIHSYEQYF
>TRBD2|TRBV5-4|TRBJ2-7|.
TGTGCCAGCAGCACCGGGACTAGCGGATACGAGCAGTACTTC
CASSTGTSGYEQYF
>.|TRBV5-6|TRBJ2-5|.
TGTGCCAGCAGCCACTTTACGGAGACCCAGTACTTC
CASSHFTETQYF
>.|TRBV28|TRBJ2-1|.
TGTGCCAGCAGTTTATACTTAGCAAGCGTTTACAATGAGCAGTTCTTC
CASSLYLASVYNEQFF
>.|TRBV19|TRBJ2-2|.
TGTGCCAGTAGTGTACAGGGTATCACCGGGGAGCTGTTTTTT
CASSVQGITGELFF
>.|TRBV28|TRBJ1-1|.
TGTGCCAGCAGTCACCAGGGGCCGAACACTGAAGCTTTCTTT
CASSHQGPNTEAFF
>TRBD1|TRBV7-9|TRBJ1-5|.
TGTTCCAGCAGCTTAGCGCAGGGACAGGGGGCTTCGCCCCAGCATTTT
CSSSLAQGQGASPQHF
>TRBD2|TRBV5-1|TRBJ2-5|.
TGCGCCAGCGGTGCGGGAGGGCCGGGGGAGACCCAGTACTTC
CASGAGGPGETQYF
>TRBD2|TRBV28|TRBJ2-5|.
TGTGCCAGCAGTTTATGGACTAGCGGACAAGAGACCCAGTACTTC
CASSLWTSGQETQYF
>TRBD1|TRBV10-3|TRBJ2-2|once
TGTGCCTCTAACACCGTGGGACAGGGGATAACCGGGGAGCTGTTTTTT
CASNTVGQGITGELFF
>.|TRBV6-1|TRBJ2-4|.
TGTGCCAGCAGTGAACCAGAGGTAGCCAAAAACATTCAGTACTTC
CASSEPEVAKNIQYF
>.|TRBV25-1|TRBJ2-1|once
TGTGTCAGCAGTGCGGGACTCTACAATGAGCAGTTCTTC
CVSSAGLYNEQFF
>.|TRBV15|TRBJ2-3|.
TGTGCCACCAGCTCCTGGGCCGGGCAGGGTCGTTCAAATACGCAGTATTTT
CATSSWAGQGRSNTQYF
>.|TRBV7-9|TRBJ2-7|.
TGTGCCAGCAGCCCGCCCGACCAGACAAGGGGCTCCTACGAGCAGTACTTC
CASSPPDQTRGSYEQYF
>TRBD2|TRBV11-3|TRBJ2-2|.
TGTGCCAGCAGCTCTGGACTAGCGGGAGGGGTCGGGGAGCTGTTTTTT
CASSSGLAGGVGELFF
>.|TRBV28|TRBJ2-7|.
TGTGCCAGCAGGTCCCAGCGGTCCCTCTCCTACGAGCAGTACTTC
CASRSQRSLSYEQYF
>.|TRBV19|TRBJ2-1|.
TGTGCCAGTAGTATAGATTGGTTTGGAGGGATCTACAATGAGCAGTTCTTC
CASSIDWFGGIYNEQFF
>TRBD2|TRBV6-1|TRBJ2-1|.
TGTGCCACTAAAAAACTAGCGGGAGGGCAGAATGAGCAGTTCTTC
CATKKLAGGQNEQFF
>.|TRBV30|TRBJ1-4|.
TGTGCCTTTACTATACTCCCCAATGAAAAACTGTTTTTT
CAFTILPNEKLFF
>TRBD2|TRBV10-3|TRBJ2-3|.
TGTGCCATCAGTGACCCGACTAGCGGACGCACAGATACGCAGTATTTT
CAISDPTSGRTDTQYF
>.|TRBV5-4|TRBJ2-5|once
TGTGCCAGCAGCCGAACAGGGCCCCCGGAGACCCAGTACTTC
CASSRTGPPETQYF
>TRBD1|TRBV9|TRBJ2-2|.
TGTGCCAGCAGCGTAGGACAGGGCGGTCGGACCGGGGAGCTGTTTTTT
CASSVGQGGRTGELFF
>TRBD2|TRBV4-1|TRBJ2-7|.
TGCGCCAGCAGCCAAGTAGCGGGAGGGCCGTACGAGCAGTACTTC
CASSQVAGGPYEQYF
>.|TRBV29-1|TRBJ1-6|.
TGCAGCGTTGGGGCAGGGGTAAATTCACCCCTCCACTTT
CSVGAGVNSPLHF
>TRBD2|TRBV7-2|TRBJ2-2|once
TGTGCCAGCAGCTTAGCGCCAGCGGGAGCCACCGGGGAGCTGTTTTTT
CASSLAPAGATGELFF
>TRBD2|TRBV5-1|TRBJ2-3|.
TGCGCCAGCAGCTTGGCGCCTAGCGGGCCCACAGATACGCAGTATTTT
CASSLAPSGPTDTQYF
>.|TRBV14|TRBJ2-7|.
TGTGCCAGCAGCCAAGAAACGGGCCGCTTTAGACTAGGTCTATTATGGGAGCAGTACTTC
CASSQETGRFRLGLLWEQYF